The present TCR beta chain was sequenced within a study of T cell responses to AZD1222 COVID-19 vaccine. Assay used: immunoSEQ multiplex PCR; TCRdb lists only in-frame clones, some missing. The table shows 95,000 to 150,000 clones, with 65% to 90% occurring only once. V shed 2 bases and J 7 bases; nucleotides not matched to a gene: 8. Germline V CDR1 and CDR2: LNHDA, SQIVND (reference sequence). There are 15 residues in the CDR3. The sample here was peripheral blood, taken 28 days after the second AZD1222 dose. This rearrangement joins TRBV19 to TRBJ1-5; 7 bases are shared with TRBD1. The TCR comes from an adult who received the AZD1222 COVID-19 vaccine. The CDR3 DNA is TGTGCCAGTAGTATATCGACAGGGTCTACACAGCCCCAGCATTTT. Translated: CASSISTGSTQPQHF.